Listed here are 14 T cell receptor beta chains from one sample, sequenced in a study of T cell repertoires in cytomegalovirus infection. TCRdb reprocessed the reads via MiXCR and lists one record per CDR3 protein. Here the sample spans approximately 730,000 distinct CDR3 sequences, about 33% being singletons. Antigens of these TCRs are unknown. The sequences come from cultured PBMCs, collected from culture after CMV antigen stimulation. The receptors here all came from a human donor in good health (CMV status not recorded). Some clones in this sample may be carry-over from other donors' samples.

The chain couples TRBV7-9 to TRBJ2-7, with D unclear. Germline-derived CDR1 and CDR2 are SEHNR and FQNEAQ (reference sequence). There are 16 residues in the CDR3. V was shortened by 4 bases and J by 2 bases, with 18 bases between the two germline ends. CDR3 loop: CASSSSRQVGPYEQYF. The CDR3 bases are TGTGCCAGCAGCTCTAGTCGGCAGGTTGGGCCCTACGAGCAGTACTTC.

The chain is built from TRBV18 and TRBJ2-5, with 7 bases lining up with TRBD2. Trimming took 6 bases from V and 2 from J; bases not matched to a gene: 9. The CDR3 consists of 15 residues. Germline V gene lookup returns CDR1 KGHSH and CDR2 LQKENI. The CDR3 region has the DNA TGTGCCAGCTCCCAACGGCCGGGACTACAAGAGACCCAGTACTTC. Translated: CASSQRPGLQETQYF. Complete variable domain (other parts from reference TRBV18 and TRBJ2-5): NAGVMQNPRHLVRRRGQEARLRCSPMKGHSHVYWYRQLPEEGLKFMVYLQKENIIDESGMPKERFSAEFPKEGPSILRIQQVVRGDSAAYFCASSQRPGLQETQYFGPGTRLLVL.

At least ten counts were recorded for this clonotype. The chain combines TRBV7-2 with TRBJ2-3; D remains ambiguous. Germline loops: CDR1 SGHTA, CDR2 FQGNSA. This CDR3 contains 15 residues. V shed 4 bases and J shed 4 bases, with 15 bases lying between them. In DNA, the CDR3 is TGTGCCAGCAGCTCCCCTCTCGCTGGTGCAGATACGCAGTATTTT. Encoded protein: CASSSPLAGADTQYF.

This clonotype showed up many times. This chain uses TRBV7-2 with TRBJ2-5, with D perhaps being TRBD1 or TRBD2 (5 bases each). Trimming stripped 6 bases from V and 0 bases from J, with 11 bases between. The germline V gene has CDR1 SGHTA and CDR2 FQGNSA. CDR3 length: 14 amino acids. Here the CDR3 reads CASRPGTNQETQYF. The CDR3 coding sequence is TGTGCCAGCAGACCGGGGACCAACCAAGAGACCCAGTACTTC.

This clonotype appeared a few times. This chain uses TRBV4-2 with TRBJ1-1; tentatively, D is TRBD1 (5 bases). CDR1 is LGHNA and CDR2 is YNFKEQ in the germline V gene. Between the trimmed V and J ends, which lost 4 bases and 6 bases, there was a span of 15 bases. The CDR3 covers 14 residues. CDR3 protein: CASSRSSGSPEAFF. DNA of the CDR3: TGTGCCAGCAGCCGGTCATCAGGGTCCCCTGAAGCTTTCTTT.

This clonotype was recorded a few times. The CDR3 DNA is TGTGCCAGCAGCTACGGGAAGGGCGCGAGGTCACCCCTCCACTTT. It specifies CASSYGKGARSPLHF. The V call is TRBV12-3 or TRBV12-4, the J call TRBJ1-6; D is ambiguous. Trimming shortened V by 6 bases and J by 10 bases, and 19 bases separated the two germline ends. This CDR3 comprises 15 residues.

Comments on this clonotype: One end of the junction does not line up with germline, which may come from a read error. This rearrangement joins TRBV7-2 to TRBJ2-1; 9 nucleotides align to TRBD2. There are 16 residues in the CDR3. Germline V gene lookup returns CDR1 SGHTA and CDR2 FQGNSA. The CDR3 nucleotides read TGTGCCAGCAGCGCCCTCCGCGCGGGAGGGCCCAATGAGCAGTCCTTC. Protein: CASSALRAGGPNEQSF.

This clonotype was counted between two and nine times. The J gene is TRBJ2-7, the V gene TRBV20-1; the D gene is possibly TRBD1 (6 bases). This CDR3 has 13 residues. Trimming took off 4 bases at V and 7 bases at J, with 17 bases between the two ends. Germline CDR1 DFQATT, CDR2 SNEGSKA (reference sequence). The CDR3 DNA reads TGCAGTGCTAAACAGGGAACCAATGCGGAGCAGTACTTC. This sequence encodes CSAKQGTNAEQYF.

This clonotype came up a few times. The V gene is TRBV5-1, the J gene TRBJ2-1, with 8 bases identical to TRBD1. The length of the CDR3 is 14 residues. Germline lookup yields CDR1 SGHRS and CDR2 YFSETQ. The junction had 10 bases not matched to a gene; V was cut back by 7 bases and J by 7 bases. This chain's CDR3 is CASGQGHPGNEQFF. Written as DNA, the CDR3 is TGCGCCAGCGGACAGGGCCATCCGGGGAATGAGCAGTTCTTC.

The chain is built from TRBV12-3 or TRBV12-4 and TRBJ2-3; the D gene is possibly TRBD1 (6 bases). CDR3 size: 14 residues. The V end was cut by 4 bases, the J end by 2 bases, with 10 bases between. This chain's CDR3 is CASSSWDNTDTQYF. As DNA, the CDR3 is TGTGCCAGCAGTTCGTGGGACAACACAGATACGCAGTATTTT.

This clonotype was counted between two and nine times. The V gene is TRBV5-5, the J gene TRBJ2-1, with 9 bases that match TRBD2. The CDR3 has 14 amino acids. The V and J ends lost 7 bases and 4 bases, in that order; junction bases with no gene match: 6. Germline V lookup: CDR1 SGHKS, CDR2 YYEKEE (reference sequence). CDR3 nucleotides: TGTGCCAGCGTGTGGCGGGAGGGGTACAATGAGCAGTTCTTC. Protein sequence: CASVWREGYNEQFF. The full variable domain, with the rest looked up from reference TRBV5-5 and TRBJ2-1, is DAGVTQSPTHLIKTRGQQVTLRCSPISGHKSVSWYQQVLGQGPQFIFQYYEKEERGRGNFPDRFSARQFPNYSSELNVNALLLGDSALYLCASVWREGYNEQFFGPGTRLTVL.

This clonotype was observed a few times. CDR3 sequence reads: CASSSTRGMFF. DNA for the CDR3: TGTGCCAGCAGTTCGACCCGGGGGATGTTTTTT. This rearrangement joins TRBV12-3 or TRBV12-4 to TRBJ2-2; possibly TRBD2 for D (6 bases). The CDR3 contains 11 residues. Between the trimmed V and J ends, which lost 4 bases and 15 bases, there was a span of 12 bases.

The chain links TRBV7-9 to TRBJ1-2, with D maybe TRBD1 (5 bases). The CDR3 length is 15 residues. Germline V gene data show CDR1 as SEHNR and CDR2 as FQNEAQ (reference sequence). Trimming shortened V by 7 bases and J by 3 bases, and 18 bases separated the two germline ends. The CDR3 is CASTTDSAPHYGYTF. The CDR3 DNA reads as TGTGCCAGCACTACTGACAGCGCCCCTCACTATGGCTACACCTTC.

The rearrangement joins TRBV4-1 to TRBJ1-5; maybe TRBD1 (5 bases). From germline, CDR1 is MGHRA and CDR2 YSYEKL. The CDR3 is 14 residues long. V lost 0 bases and J 5 bases, leaving 8 bases between the germline ends. CDR3: CASSQEDTYQPQHF. The CDR3, as DNA: TGCGCCAGCAGCCAAGAGGACACCTATCAGCCCCAGCATTTT.